What follows are 5 T cell receptor beta chains derived from one specimen sequenced in a study of CD8 T cells in Susac syndrome. Reverse transcription of about 0.5 to 1 ug RNA used random hexamers. TCRdb reanalysed the immunoSEQ multiplex PCR reads using MiXCR and keeps one entry per CDR3 protein. The sample carries hundreds of thousands of distinct CDR3 sequences, roughly 85% recorded once. The source material was CD8+ T cells from PBMCs. The source of these receptors is a human donor with multiple sclerosis.

V is TRBV21-1 and J is TRBJ2-7; the table's TRBD1 call for D was not verified on the DNA. TRBV21-1 is a documented pseudogene. The CDR3 extends over 16 amino acids. This CDR3 is CASRPEGQEEPYEQYF. CDR3 coding DNA: TGTGCCAGCAGACCCGAGGGACAGGAGGAACCCTACGAGCAGTACTTC.

This chain joins TRBV19 and TRBJ1-6; D unclear. V gave up 6 bases and J gave up 0 bases, with 12 bases separating them. This CDR3 contains 16 residues. Looked up from germline, CDR1 is LNHDA and CDR2 is SQIVND (reference sequence). The DNA for the CDR3 is TGTGCCAGTAGGATCGGAAGGAGCTCCTATAATTCACCCCTCCACTTT. Translated, it gives CASRIGRSSYNSPLHF.

The rearrangement uses TRBV29-1 and TRBJ2-2; 9 bases agree with TRBD1. CDR1 is SQVTM and CDR2 is ANQGSEA in the germline V gene. The CDR3 covers 15 residues. The V segment lost 6 bases and the J segment 7 bases; nucleotides outside the gene matches: 12. CDR3 amino acids: CSVVYIRTGVGELFF. CDR3 DNA: TGCAGCGTCGTTTACATTAGGACAGGGGTCGGGGAGCTGTTTTTT.

This clonotype was observed once. J is TRBJ2-3 and V is TRBV28; 7 bases align to TRBD2. Germline CDR1 reads MDHEN; CDR2 reads SYDVKM. The CDR3 spans 16 residues. With V trimmed by 5 bases and J by 1 base, 9 bases remained unmatched. The CDR3 region is CASSPIAGGGTDTQYF. The CDR3 nucleotides are TGTGCCAGCAGTCCTATAGCGGGTGGTGGCACAGATACGCAGTATTTT.

The gene calls are TRBV7-6 and TRBJ1-6, with a tentative D call TRBD1 (5 bases). The CDR3 sequence is 14 residues long. Germline assignment: CDR1 SGHVS and CDR2 FNYEAQ. V lost 5 bases and J 7 bases, leaving 12 bases between the germline ends. CDR3 in amino acids: CASSMGEGNSPLHF. The DNA for the CDR3 is TGTGCCAGCAGCATGGGGGAAGGCAATTCACCCCTCCACTTT.